These 4 T cell receptor beta chains were all obtained from the same sample, sequenced in a study of blood T cell repertoires in COVID-19. Some clones are missing from TCRdb's copy, which holds only in-frame ones; the method was immunoSEQ multiplex PCR. The profile shows 250,000 or so clones, roughly 80% of them singletons. The sequenced material came from PBMCs or T cells enriched from blood (not recorded which). Receptors were obtained from a woman aged 40-49 years who had been exposed to COVID-19.

In DNA form, the CDR3 reads TGTGCCAGCAAATTAGACAGCGCTAACTATGGCTACACCTTC. This encodes CASKLDSANYGYTF. This chain connects TRBV28 to TRBJ1-2, with D perhaps matching TRBD1 (5 bases). The germline V gene has CDR1 MDHEN and CDR2 SYDVKM. Trimming removed 7 bases from V and 0 bases from J, with 12 bases in between. This CDR3 has 14 residues.

This chain's CDR3 is CSVGDEISGNTIYF. CDR3 bases: TGCAGCGTTGGAGATGAGATCTCTGGAAACACCATATATTTT. J is TRBJ1-3 and V is TRBV29-1; no clear D. There are 14 residues in the CDR3. CDR1 SQVTM and CDR2 ANQGSEA come from the germline V gene. V was shortened by 4 bases and J by 0 bases, with 10 bases between the two germline ends.

The rearrangement links TRBV3-1 (or the pseudogene TRBV3-2) to TRBJ1-2; TRBD1 is a possible D gene (6 bases). The CDR3 totals 13 residues. The germline gives CDR1 LGHDT, CDR2 YNNKEL (reference sequence). V lost 5 bases to trimming and J lost 3 bases, with 10 bases between them. DNA for the CDR3: TGTGCCAGCAGCAAACAGGGTTACTATGGCTACACCTTC. This sequence encodes CASSKQGYYGYTF.

This chain connects TRBV9 to TRBJ1-1; D ambiguous. This CDR3 contains 13 residues. The ends were cut back, 1 base at V and 4 bases at J, with 8 bases in the middle. CDR1 and CDR2 from the germline V gene are SGDLS and YYNGEE. The CDR3 loop reads CASSVWWATEAFF. The CDR3 coding sequence is TGTGCCAGCAGCGTATGGTGGGCCACTGAAGCTTTCTTT.